This T cell receptor (beta chain) was recovered during a study of shared clonotypes between healthy human individuals. All the donors were Caucasian adults who lived in Nashville, Tennessee. Notes on the study in general: Estimated clonotype richness was generally higher in naive than memory subsets.

Turning to this clone: Its antigen remains unidentified.

Using immunoSEQ multiplex PCR, the repertoire was profiled, and TCRdb retains in-frame clones only, with some absent. The data hold 2,100,000 or so clones, with 90% to 97% observed a single time. The sample consisted of naive CD4+ T cells sorted from blood. The subset: CD45RA+ positively selected. The sequence was obtained from a man younger than 35 in good health.

CDR3 loop: CASSQEKDRVGEAFF. The CDR3 nucleotides are TGCGCCAGCAGCCAAGAGAAGGACAGGGTTGGGGAAGCTTTCTTT. The chain combines TRBV4-1 with TRBJ1-1; 8 nucleotides align to TRBD1. The trim removed 0 bases at V and 8 bases at J, leaving 8 bases unmatched. In germline, CDR1 is MGHRA, CDR2 YSYEKL. CDR3 length: 15 amino acids.